Shown below are 27 T cell receptor beta chains from a single sample sequenced in a study of regulatory T cells in long-lasting Graves disease. Arm-PCR of CDR3 regions and iRepertoire HTBI primers were used to build TCR beta libraries. TCRdb itself ran the multiplex PCR reads through MiXCR, one entry per CDR3 protein. The table lists approximately 350,000 distinct CDR3 sequences, 16% of them singletons. Time point denoted: newly diagnosed GD, antithyroid drugs for less than 3 months. The authors made the TCR library using RNA they extracted from PBMCs. These sequences were also reported in another study, on T cells in Graves' hyperthyroidism and ophthalmopathy.

Sequences were derived from peripheral blood mononuclear cells (PBMCs), sampled at new diagnosis, from a patient treated with antithyroid drugs. These receptors came from a man in his forties or fifties with Graves disease.

The table lists this clonotype with many counts. This chain joins TRBV28 and TRBJ2-7, with 7 bases aligning to TRBD2. J lost 4 bases, V lost 3 bases, and 9 bases had no gene match. The CDR3 length is 15 residues. Germline CDR1 MDHEN, CDR2 SYDVKM. Written as DNA, the CDR3 is TGTGCCAGCAGTTTCCAGCAGGGACTACTGTACGAGCAGTACTTC. Its translation is CASSFQQGLLYEQYF. Combining the CDR3 with reference TRBV28 and TRBJ2-7 gives the whole variable domain DVKVTQSSRYLVKRTGEKVFLECVQDMDHENMFWYRQDPGLGLRLIYFSYDVKMKEKGDIPEGYSVSREKKERFSLILESASTNQTSMYLCASSFQQGLLYEQYFGPGTRLTVT.

This clonotype was counted only a few times. V gene TRBV29-1 combines with J gene TRBJ1-6; the D gene is possibly TRBD1 (5 bases). The CDR3 sequence is 12 residues long. From germline, CDR1 is SQVTM and CDR2 ANQGSEA. Trimming took off 7 bases at V and 9 bases at J, with 13 bases between the two ends. For the CDR3, the DNA is TGCAGCGCCGGGACCTGGGGTTCACCCCTCCACTTT. Its translation: CSAGTWGSPLHF.

This clonotype was counted only a few times. A read error may explain this, as a much larger clone is one base away. As DNA, the CDR3 is TGCGCCAGCAGCGCTTATAGCGGGGGTTCCGAGACCCAGTACTTC. Protein: CASSAYSGGSETQYF. The rearrangement joins TRBV4-3 to TRBJ2-5; 9 nucleotides match TRBD2. The CDR3 runs 15 residues. J lost 5 bases, V lost 5 bases, and 9 bases had no gene match. Germline V gene sequence: CDR1 LGHNA, CDR2 YSLEER.

This clonotype was seen a few times. The chain is built from TRBV20-1 and TRBJ2-3; D ambiguous. Germline CDR1 DFQATT, CDR2 SNEGSKA (reference sequence). CDR3 length equals 12 residues. V lost 4 bases and J 10 bases, leaving 15 bases between the germline ends. In DNA, the CDR3 is TGCAGTGCTACGTCAGCAAACCGGGCGCAGTATTTT. This encodes CSATSANRAQYF.

V usage is TRBV29-1 and J usage is TRBJ2-2; 7 nucleotides match TRBD2. Germline CDR1 is SQVTM and CDR2 is ANQGSEA. V lost 6 bases and J lost 4; bases outside the gene matches: 5. The CDR3 has 13 residues. Here the CDR3 reads CSVAGLPTGELFF. In DNA form, the CDR3 reads TGCAGCGTAGCGGGGTTACCCACCGGGGAGCTGTTTTTT.

This rearrangement joins TRBV6-5 to TRBJ1-1; D is uncertain. The CDR3 totals 12 residues. Germline V gene lookup returns CDR1 MNHEY and CDR2 SVGAGI. V was pared by 2 bases and J by 4 bases, with 5 bases between. The CDR3 DNA reads as TGTGCCAGCAGTTACGAGGCCACTGAAGCTTTCTTT. Residues: CASSYEATEAFF.

This CDR3 is CASSLAQGAHINSPLHF. The CDR3 coding sequence is TGTGCCAGCAGCTTAGCACAGGGGGCACATATTAATTCACCCCTCCACTTT. This chain uses TRBV7-2 with TRBJ1-6; TRBD1 agrees at 9 bases. Trimming took 0 bases from V and 6 from J; bases not matched to a gene: 6. The CDR3 is 17 amino acids. CDR1 SGHTA and CDR2 FQGNSA come from the germline V gene.

In its sample, this clonotype was seen many times. This chain uses TRBV27 with TRBJ1-6; 8 bases align to TRBD1. CDR3 length: 15 residues. Germline V lookup: CDR1 MNHEY, CDR2 SMNVEV (reference sequence). Germline trimming cut 5 bases from V and 7 bases from J; bases unmatched to any gene: 7. The CDR3 reads CASSPAGGPNSPLHF. In nucleotides, the CDR3 is TGTGCCAGCAGTCCGGCAGGGGGCCCGAATTCACCCCTCCACTTT.

This clonotype was recorded many times. The V gene is TRBV7-9, the J gene TRBJ1-3; D gene unclear. The CDR3 runs to 11 residues. The germline V gene has CDR1 SEHNR and CDR2 FQNEAQ (reference sequence). V was clipped by 4 bases and J by 12 bases, with 10 bases between them. CDR3: CASSSPPFIYF. CDR3 nucleotides: TGTGCCAGCAGCTCCCCCCCGTTCATATATTTT. The full variable domain, with the rest looked up from reference TRBV7-9 and TRBJ1-3, is DTGVSQNPRHKITKRGQNVTFRCDPISEHNRLYWYRQTLGQGPEFLTYFQNEAQLEKSRLLSDRFSAERPKGSFSTLEIQRTEQGDSAMYLCASSSPPFIYFGEGSWLTVV.

This clonotype was observed many times. The chain links TRBV29-1 to TRBJ2-3, with 14 bases aligning to TRBD2. This CDR3 is 15 amino acids long. Germline V gene lookup returns CDR1 SQVTM and CDR2 ANQGSEA. Trimming cost V 7 bases and J 5 bases; bases outside gene matches: 8. The DNA of the CDR3 is TGCAGCGGTGGACGACTAGCGGGGGGGAAAGATACGCAGTATTTT. Translation: CSGGRLAGGKDTQYF.

This chain links TRBV11-3 with TRBJ2-1; TRBD2 agrees at 14 bases. Germline CDR1 reads SGHNT; CDR2 reads YENEEA. The CDR3 totals 19 residues. Germline trimming cut 2 bases from V and 0 bases from J; bases unmatched to any gene: 6. Here the CDR3 reads CASSLFGTSGGLSYNEQFF. CDR3 in DNA: TGTGCCAGCAGCTTATTTGGGACTAGCGGGGGTCTCTCCTACAATGAGCAGTTCTTC.

There are a few counts of this clonotype. The rearrangement joins TRBV6-2 or TRBV6-3 to TRBJ1-5, with D uncertain. CDR1 MNHEY and CDR2 SVGEGT come from the germline V gene. The CDR3 length is 16 residues. The V gene lost 0 bases and the J gene lost 7 bases, with 16 bases spanning the gap. DNA for the CDR3: TGTGCCAGCAGTTACTCGATACTTCGTCTCAACCAGCCCCAGCATTTT. Amino acid sequence: CASSYSILRLNQPQHF.

This clonotype was counted only a few times. The chain employs TRBV7-6 and TRBJ1-6; D unresolved. The germline CDR1 and CDR2 sequences are SGHVS and FNYEAQ. V lost 0 bases and J lost 5, with 17 bases in between. CDR3 size: 18 residues. Written as DNA, the CDR3 is TGTGCCAGCAGCTTAGCACCGAGTAGTACGGTGAATAATTCACCCCTCCACTTT. Protein: CASSLAPSSTVNNSPLHF.

There are many counts of this clonotype. The CDR3 loop is CASSYPRFGQETQYF. The CDR3, as DNA: TGTGCCAGCAGCTACCCCCGATTTGGGCAAGAGACCCAGTACTTC. The chain has TRBV7-8 and TRBJ2-5; D call uncertain. CDR3 length equals 15 residues. CDR1 SGHVS and CDR2 FQNEAQ come from the germline V gene. With 4 bases removed from V and 2 bases from J, the gap between germline ends came to 14 bases.

There are many counts of this clonotype. The chain couples TRBV29-1 to TRBJ1-1; TRBD1 might be the D (5 bases). The CDR3 has 13 residues. V lost 7 bases and J lost 0, with 12 bases in between. CDR1 is SQVTM and CDR2 is ANQGSEA in the germline V gene. CDR3: CSAEGRLNTEAFF. CDR3 nucleotide sequence: TGCAGCGCTGAGGGACGGTTGAACACTGAAGCTTTCTTT.

This clonotype was seen ten or more times. The chain is built from TRBV5-1 and TRBJ1-5; TRBD1 aligns across 7 bases. Germline loops: CDR1 SGHRS, CDR2 YFSETQ. The CDR3 is 15 residues long. J lost 4 bases, V lost 4 bases, and 8 bases had no gene match. The CDR3 protein is CASSVETGSNQPQHF. CDR3 bases: TGCGCCAGCAGCGTCGAGACAGGGTCAAATCAGCCCCAGCATTTT.

This clonotype appeared many times. This chain links TRBV27 with TRBJ1-1, with 9 bases matching TRBD1. This CDR3 spans 15 amino acids. CDR1 and CDR2 from the germline V gene are MNHEY and SMNVEV (reference sequence). The V segment lost 5 bases and the J segment 4 bases; nucleotides outside the gene matches: 8. CDR3 DNA sequence: TGTGCCAGCAGTCCGGACAGGGGTGGAGGCACTGAAGCTTTCTTT. Protein: CASSPDRGGGTEAFF.

This clonotype was counted many times. The chain joins TRBV5-1 to TRBJ2-3; 7 bases line up with TRBD1. This CDR3 region has 14 residues. Trimming cost V 4 bases and J 5 bases; bases outside gene matches: 7. Germline V gives CDR1 SGHRS, CDR2 YFSETQ. This CDR3 is CASSPGQAQDTQYF. CDR3 DNA sequence: TGCGCCAGCAGCCCTGGACAGGCTCAAGATACGCAGTATTTT.

Points on this clonotype: A read error may produce the germline difference seen at one junction end. The rearrangement joins TRBV3-1 to TRBJ1-2, with a tentative D call TRBD1 (5 bases). Per germline, CDR1 LGHDT and CDR2 YNNKEL (reference sequence). This CDR3 comprises 15 residues. CDR3 sequence: CASGQAATANYGYTF. The DNA for the CDR3 is TGTGCCAGCGGCCAGGCTGCGACAGCCAACTATGGCTACACCTTC. Complete variable domain (other parts from reference TRBV3-1 and TRBJ1-2): DTAVSQTPKYLVTQMGNDKSIKCEQNLGHDTMYWYKQDSKKFLKIMFSYNNKELIINETVPNRFSPKSPDKAHLNLHINSLELGDSAVYFCASGQAATANYGYTFGSGTRLTVV.

This clonotype was counted ten times or more. The chain has TRBV4-1 and TRBJ1-5, with D possibly TRBD1 on 5 matching bases. V was shortened by 2 bases and J by 4 bases, with 18 bases between the two germline ends. Per the germline V gene, CDR1 is MGHRA and CDR2 is YSYEKL. This CDR3 spans 17 amino acids. In DNA form, the CDR3 reads TGCGCCAGCAGCCAAACACAGGTGAGGGGAAATAATCAGCCCCAGCATTTT. Its protein is CASSQTQVRGNNQPQHF.

The chain combines TRBV5-5 with TRBJ2-5; 8 nucleotides match TRBD1. CDR3 length: 15 amino acids. V trimming: 1 base; J trimming: 2 bases; junction bases outside the gene matches: 4. Germline lookup yields CDR1 SGHKS and CDR2 YYEKEE (reference sequence). The CDR3 region has the DNA TGTGCCAGCAGCTTGACAACAGGGGGACAAGAGACCCAGTACTTC. It is translated as CASSLTTGGQETQYF.

This chain links TRBV27 with TRBJ1-6, with 7 positions matching TRBD1. CDR1 and CDR2 from the germline V gene are MNHEY and SMNVEV (reference sequence). J gave up 7 bases and V 8 bases, and 11 bases lay outside the gene matches. CDR3 length equals 15 residues. The CDR3 region has the DNA TGTGCCAGCGGAATAACAGGGGCACACAATTCACCCCTCCACTTT. It codes for CASGITGAHNSPLHF.

This clonotype was seen a handful of times. V usage is TRBV13 and J usage is TRBJ1-6; D perhaps matches TRBD1 (5 bases). Germline lookup yields CDR1 PRHDT and CDR2 FYEKMQ (reference sequence). V lost 2 bases and J lost 4, with 9 bases in between. The CDR3 is made up of 15 amino acids. CDR3 region: CASSLKGNYNSPLHF. DNA for the CDR3: TGTGCCAGCAGCTTAAAGGGGAATTATAATTCACCCCTCCACTTT. Full variable domain (rest looked up from reference TRBV13 and TRBJ1-6): AAGVIQSPRHLIKEKRETATLKCYPIPRHDTVYWYQQGPGQDPQFLISFYEKMQSDKGSIPDRFSAQQFSDYHSELNMSSLELGDSALYFCASSLKGNYNSPLHFGNGTRLTVT.

This clonotype was detected many times. The chain joins TRBV2 to TRBJ2-1; D is unresolved. V lost 1 base to trimming and J lost 8 bases, with 9 bases between them. There are 13 residues in the CDR3. Germline V gives CDR1 SNHLY, CDR2 FYNNEI. The CDR3 reads CASSEEGNHEQFF. For the CDR3, the DNA is TGTGCCAGCAGTGAAGAAGGTAACCATGAGCAGTTCTTC.

This clonotype occurred many times. The chain is built from TRBV20-1 and TRBJ1-5, with a possible D match to TRBD1 (5 bases). This CDR3 contains 16 residues. Germline lookup yields CDR1 DFQATT and CDR2 SNEGSKA (reference sequence). With 1 base removed from V and 4 bases from J, the gap between germline ends came to 17 bases. The CDR3 reads CSARGPGPKPNQPQHF. The CDR3 DNA follows: TGCAGTGCTAGAGGGCCGGGACCTAAGCCGAATCAGCCCCAGCATTTT.

The rearrangement uses TRBV9 and TRBJ2-7; 7 bases are a match to TRBD2. This CDR3 is 16 amino acids long. Unmatched junction bases numbered 11, after V lost 2 bases and J lost 3 bases. Germline loops: CDR1 SGDLS, CDR2 YYNGEE. CDR3 in DNA: TGTGCCAGCAGCGTTCCCCGGGGAGGGAGGCTCTACGAGCAGTACTTC. This sequence encodes CASSVPRGGRLYEQYF.

The V gene is TRBV24-1, the J gene TRBJ2-7, with 9 positions matching TRBD1. CDR1 and CDR2 (germline): KGHDR, SFDVKD. J lost 5 bases, V lost 7 bases, and 11 bases had no gene match. This CDR3 region has 15 residues. The CDR3 spells CATSWGQGGLDEQYF. In nucleotides, the CDR3 is TGTGCCACCAGCTGGGGACAGGGAGGTCTCGACGAGCAGTACTTC.